These 30 T cell receptor beta chains were sequenced from one sample in a study of blood T cells in healthy people across ages. Primers used in a second PCR of about 6 to 11 cycles were a sample-barcoded 5' primer and a J-beta primer mix. TCRdb passed the 5' RACE reads through MiXCR, listing each CDR3 protein once. The data hold some 1 million distinct CDR3 sequences, with less than 50% observed a single time. The sequencing input was blood. All receptors come from a woman in her fifties or sixties in good health.

The chain employs TRBV10-3 and TRBJ2-1; 7 bases are shared with TRBD2. The CDR3 runs to 12 residues. V lost 6 bases, J lost 7 bases, and 3 bases stayed unmatched. Germline CDR1 and CDR2: ENHRY and SYGVKD. CDR3 in amino acids: CAISGRSNEQFF. CDR3 bases: TGTGCCATCAGCGGGAGGTCGAATGAGCAGTTCTTC.

This clonotype was recorded only once. The chain combines TRBV6-1 with TRBJ2-7; no firm D call. Trimming left V 5 bases short and J 0 bases short, with 14 bases between. Germline-derived CDR1 and CDR2 are MNHNS and SASEGT. The CDR3 totals 15 residues. The CDR3 protein is CASSPQTFTSYEQYF. In DNA form, the CDR3 reads TGTGCCAGCAGTCCCCAGACATTTACCTCCTACGAGCAGTACTTC.

On this clonotype itself: The junction departs from germline at one end; a sequencing error may be responsible. The CDR3, as DNA: TGCGCCGGCAGACGACCGGGACAGGTATACAATGAGCAGTTCTTC. Its translation is CAGRRPGQVYNEQFF. The chain recombines TRBV10-2 with TRBJ2-1, with 8 bases fitting TRBD1. The germline V gene encodes CDR1 WSHSY and CDR2 SAAADI. The CDR3 is made up of 15 amino acids.

This chain uses TRBV29-1 with TRBJ2-3, with 12 bases that match TRBD2. The V gene end was trimmed by 3 bases and the J gene end by 6 bases; junction bases not matched to a gene: 13. The germline V gene has CDR1 SQVTM and CDR2 ANQGSEA. The CDR3 runs to 17 residues. The CDR3 loop is CSVEGLGLAGMGDTQYF. CDR3 nucleotides: TGCAGCGTTGAGGGCTTAGGACTAGCGGGGATGGGGGATACGCAGTATTTT.

This clonotype was counted a few times. This chain connects TRBV20-1 to TRBJ1-2; weak D call: TRBD1 (5 bases). V was trimmed by 0 bases and J by 5 bases, leaving 13 bases between them. Looked up from germline, CDR1 is DFQATT and CDR2 is SNEGSKA (reference sequence). The CDR3 is made up of 14 amino acids. The DNA of the CDR3 is TGCAGTGCTAGAGATCCCCTAAGGGGTTATGGCTACACCTTC. It encodes CSARDPLRGYGYTF.

The chain combines TRBV7-9 with TRBJ2-1; D is perhaps TRBD2 (5 bases). Trimming removed 1 base from V and 9 bases from J, with 19 bases in between. This CDR3 is built from 16 residues. Germline-derived CDR1 and CDR2 are SEHNR and FQNEAQ (reference sequence). Written as DNA, the CDR3 is TGTGCCAGCAGCTTAGAAACCGGGATTAGTACAATTGAGCAGTTCTTC. Amino acid sequence: CASSLETGISTIEQFF.

The chain has TRBV7-9 and TRBJ2-7, with 8 nucleotides matching TRBD1. The CDR3 runs to 19 residues. V lost 4 bases and J lost 7; bases outside the gene matches: 24. Looked up from germline, CDR1 is SEHNR and CDR2 is FQNEAQ (reference sequence). The CDR3 protein is CASSYPLGQGGPTYNEQYF. CDR3 DNA: TGTGCCAGCAGCTACCCCCTTGGACAGGGCGGACCGACCTACAATGAGCAGTACTTC. Complete variable domain (other parts from reference TRBV7-9 and TRBJ2-7): DTGVSQNPRHKITKRGQNVTFRCDPISEHNRLYWYRQTLGQGPEFLTYFQNEAQLEKSRLLSDRFSAERPKGSFSTLEIQRTEQGDSAMYLCASSYPLGQGGPTYNEQYFGPGTRLTVT.

The CDR3 loop is CSARDARPPRYEQYF. CDR3 nucleotides: TGCAGTGCTAGAGATGCAAGGCCTCCCAGGTACGAGCAGTACTTC. The chain carries TRBV20-1 and TRBJ2-7; no clear D gene. The CDR3 is 15 amino acids. Germline assignment: CDR1 DFQATT and CDR2 SNEGSKA (reference sequence). V lost 0 bases and J lost 4, with 16 bases in between.

The chain recombines TRBV24-1 with TRBJ2-5; 10 nucleotides align to TRBD2. J lost 2 bases, V lost 5 bases, and 7 bases had no gene match. Germline V gene lookup returns CDR1 KGHDR and CDR2 SFDVKD. The CDR3 is 16 residues long. The CDR3 loop reads CATSGWTSGRQETQYF. The CDR3 DNA is TGTGCCACCAGTGGGTGGACTAGCGGCAGACAAGAGACCCAGTACTTC.

On this clonotype itself: The junction shows a germline mismatch at one end, possibly a read error. This chain's CDR3 is CVSGQDNSPLHF. The CDR3 DNA follows: TGTGTCAGCGGGCAGGATAATTCACCCCTCCACTTT. The chain couples TRBV2 to TRBJ1-6; D is ambiguous. Germline CDR1 and CDR2: SNHLY and FYNNEI. The CDR3 sequence is 12 residues long.

The CDR3: CASSRDRIAYEQYF. In DNA, the CDR3 is TGTGCCAGCAGCCGGGACAGGATCGCCTACGAGCAGTACTTC. This rearrangement joins TRBV4-2 to TRBJ2-4; 8 bases are shared with TRBD1. The end of the DNA is better explained by TRBJ2-7, so the J call may be wrong. Germline CDR1 and CDR2: LGHNA and YNFKEQ. The CDR3 sequence is 14 residues long.

The sample holds a few counts of this clonotype. The chain is built from TRBV7-7 and TRBJ2-5; tentatively, D is TRBD1 or TRBD2 (6 bases each). The V gene's germline CDR1 is SSHAT and CDR2 FNYEAQ (reference sequence). There are 16 residues in the CDR3. V was shortened by 1 base and J by 4 bases, with 16 bases between the two germline ends. The CDR3 DNA is TGTGCCAGCAGCTTAGGGCAGGGGAGGTCCCGAGAGACCCAGTACTTC. Translated: CASSLGQGRSRETQYF.

The chain carries TRBV15 and TRBJ2-1; no clear D. The germline V gene has CDR1 LNHNV and CDR2 YYDKDF (reference sequence). This CDR3 spans 12 amino acids. With 2 bases removed from V and 3 bases from J, the gap between germline ends came to 2 bases. The CDR3 region is CATSRYYNEQFF. CDR3 sequence (DNA): TGTGCCACCAGCAGATACTACAATGAGCAGTTCTTC. Filled out from reference TRBV15 and TRBJ2-1, the complete variable domain reads DAMVIQNPRYQVTQFGKPVTLSCSQTLNHNVMYWYQQKSSQAPKLLFHYYDKDFNNEADTPDNFQSRRPNTSFCFLDIRSPGLGDTAMYLCATSRYYNEQFFGPGTRLTVL.

This rearrangement joins TRBV20-1 to TRBJ1-6; D is possibly TRBD1 (6 bases). Germline V gene lookup returns CDR1 DFQATT and CDR2 SNEGSKA (reference sequence). Trimming took off 1 base at V and 9 bases at J, with 13 bases between the two ends. The CDR3 covers 14 residues. The CDR3, as DNA: TGCAGTGCTAGAGGTGGGGGCACTGGTTCACCCCTCCACTTT. Translated: CSARGGGTGSPLHF.

The J gene is TRBJ2-7, the V gene TRBV5-1; 8 bases line up with TRBD1. There are 15 residues in the CDR3. Losses at the gene ends were 9 bases for V and 5 bases for J; bases not matched to a gene: 16. Per the germline V gene, CDR1 is SGHRS and CDR2 is YFSETQ. As DNA, the CDR3 is TGCGCCAACGGCCAAGGCGGACAGGGCTTCCACGAGCAGTACTTC. Translated: CANGQGGQGFHEQYF.

This chain connects TRBV29-1 to TRBJ1-2; D is perhaps TRBD1 (5 bases). CDR3 length equals 12 residues. Germline loops: CDR1 SQVTM, CDR2 ANQGSEA. Trimming removed 4 bases at V and 8 bases at J, with 14 bases between. CDR3 DNA sequence: TGCAGCGTTGGGCCAGGGTCTCACGGCTACACCTTC. Amino acids: CSVGPGSHGYTF.

As to this clonotype: A junction boundary mismatches the germline segment, possibly from a read error. This sequence joins TRBV20-1 and TRBJ2-1, with D tentatively TRBD2 (5 bases). CDR1 and CDR2 (germline): DFQATT, SNEGSKA (reference sequence). The CDR3 extends over 14 amino acids. CDR3 in amino acids: CSAEGSGSYNKQFF. In DNA, the CDR3 is TGCAGTGCTGAAGGGAGTGGGTCCTACAATAAGCAGTTCTTC.

This clonotype was counted between two and nine times. The J gene is TRBJ2-5, the V gene TRBV7-9; 10 positions match TRBD2. After removal of 5 bases from V and 5 bases from J, the junction contained 5 bases not matched to a gene. The CDR3 is 14 amino acids. CDR1 is SEHNR, CDR2 FQNEAQ, per germline (reference sequence). The CDR3 sequence: CASSNLAGAETQYF. In DNA form, the CDR3 reads TGTGCCAGCAGCAACCTAGCGGGAGCGGAGACCCAGTACTTC.

This clonotype was observed a few times. V is TRBV20-1 and J is TRBJ2-3, with 7 bases aligning to TRBD1. V gave up 1 base and J gave up 9 bases; unmatched junction bases: 7. CDR3 size: 13 residues. Germline assignment: CDR1 DFQATT and CDR2 SNEGSKA (reference sequence). This CDR3 is CSARGQGIMTQYF. The DNA of the CDR3 is TGCAGTGCTAGAGGACAGGGTATTATGACGCAGTATTTT.

This clonotype came up a few times. The rearrangement links TRBV6-2 or TRBV6-3 to TRBJ2-1; D tentatively reads TRBD1 or TRBD2 (5 bases each). Germline V gene lookup returns CDR1 MNHEY and CDR2 SVGEGT. V shed 4 bases and J shed 7 bases, with 20 bases lying between them. The CDR3 totals 16 residues. The CDR3 bases are TGTGCCAGCAGTTCCCCCCGGGACGAGAGGAGGAATGAGCAGTTCTTC. This sequence encodes CASSSPRDERRNEQFF.

V usage is TRBV20-1 and J usage is TRBJ2-7; D perhaps matches TRBD1 (7 bases). Trimming removed 1 base at V and 1 base at J, with 17 bases between. The length of the CDR3 is 16 residues. The germline V gene encodes CDR1 DFQATT and CDR2 SNEGSKA (reference sequence). The CDR3: CSARGGGTVLSYEQYF. The CDR3 DNA follows: TGCAGTGCTAGAGGAGGGGGGACAGTTCTTTCCTACGAGCAGTACTTC.

The CDR3 loop is CSARNSGANVLTF. The CDR3 region has the DNA TGCAGTGCTAGAAACTCTGGGGCCAACGTCCTGACTTTC. This rearrangement joins TRBV20-1 to TRBJ2-6; D call uncertain. In germline, CDR1 is DFQATT, CDR2 SNEGSKA (reference sequence). There are 13 residues in the CDR3. V lost 2 bases to trimming and J lost 0 bases, with 2 bases between them.

The chain is built from TRBV20-1 and TRBJ2-5; possible D gene TRBD2, 5 bases. Germline V gives CDR1 DFQATT, CDR2 SNEGSKA (reference sequence). The CDR3 is 14 residues long. Trimming left V 6 bases short and J 9 bases short, with 23 bases between. DNA of the CDR3: TGCAGTGCAAGCGTAAATAGCGATCGAGTGGCCCAGTACTTC. Protein sequence: CSASVNSDRVAQYF.

This clonotype came up a few times. The CDR3: CASSLVPSGANVYEQYF. The CDR3, as DNA: TGCGCCAGCAGCTTGGTTCCTAGCGGAGCCAACGTTTACGAGCAGTACTTC. The V call is TRBV5-1, the J call TRBJ2-7; 7 nucleotides match TRBD2. Germline V CDR1 and CDR2: SGHRS, YFSETQ. The CDR3 covers 17 residues. The J segment lost 4 bases and the V segment lost 0 bases, leaving 13 bases of the junction unmatched.

The chain uses TRBV24-1 and TRBJ2-1; D is unresolved. Looked up from germline, CDR1 is KGHDR and CDR2 is SFDVKD. This CDR3 is built from 16 residues. V lost 5 bases to trimming and J lost 0 bases, with 13 bases between them. CDR3 DNA: TGTGCCACCAGTGCCTCCTCCCCGACCTCCTACAATGAGCAGTTCTTC. It codes for CATSASSPTSYNEQFF.

The chain links TRBV3-1 to TRBJ2-1; 9 bases fit TRBD1. J lost 6 bases, V lost 8 bases, and 5 bases had no gene match. The CDR3 extends over 13 amino acids. Germline assignment: CDR1 LGHDT and CDR2 YNNKEL (reference sequence). The chain's CDR3 is CASRGTGTNEQFF. In DNA form, the CDR3 reads TGTGCCAGCCGAGGGACAGGGACCAATGAGCAGTTCTTC.

V usage is TRBV5-1 and J usage is TRBJ2-1, with D perhaps matching TRBD2 (5 bases). Trimming stripped 4 bases from V and 3 bases from J, with 11 bases between. Germline CDR1 reads SGHRS; CDR2 reads YFSETQ. The CDR3 totals 14 residues. The CDR3 here is CASSPSGDYNEQFF. The CDR3 nucleotides read TGCGCCAGCAGCCCCTCCGGGGACTACAATGAGCAGTTCTTC.

This clonotype was detected a few times. V and J are TRBV9 and TRBJ2-3; D gene unclear. Germline V gene sequence: CDR1 SGDLS, CDR2 YYNGEE. This CDR3 has 16 amino acids. V was shortened by 0 bases and J by 2 bases, with 13 bases between the two germline ends. DNA for the CDR3: TGTGCCAGCAGCGTAGATCTACAAGGGAACACAGATACGCAGTATTTT. Encoded protein: CASSVDLQGNTDTQYF.

This clonotype showed up just a few times. The CDR3: CASSQDAGDSYEQYF. As DNA, the CDR3 is TGCGCCAGCAGCCAAGATGCGGGTGACTCCTACGAGCAGTACTTC. This chain links TRBV4-1 with TRBJ2-7; D possibly corresponds to TRBD2 (5 bases). V was shortened by 0 bases and J by 0 bases, with 9 bases between the two germline ends. The V gene's germline CDR1 is MGHRA and CDR2 YSYEKL. This CDR3 has 15 residues.

The chain links TRBV29-1 to TRBJ1-5; D possibly corresponds to TRBD1 (5 bases). The length of the CDR3 is 14 residues. The V gene lost 7 bases and the J gene lost 0 bases, with 13 bases spanning the gap. CDR1 and CDR2 from the germline V gene are SQVTM and ANQGSEA. The CDR3 spells CSAVGTSSNQPQHF. The CDR3 DNA is TGCAGCGCCGTAGGGACGAGTAGCAATCAGCCCCAGCATTTT.